This TCR beta chain was obtained from a study of T cells in narcolepsy. Study summary: Donors had narcolepsy type 1 or type 2, or were healthy controls. General study points: HCRT-specific and TRIB2-specific autoreactive clonotypes appeared among same-patient CSF and blood CD4+ clonotypes. Autoreactive clone sequences were missing from some blood memory CD4+ repertoires. Reportedly, autoreactive clonotypes were serially detected in patients' blood but not controls'.

TCRdb keeps only in-frame clones here, not all; method: immunoSEQ multiplex PCR. The table includes 25,000 to 35,000 clones, roughly four fifths detected once. This CDR3 has 16 residues. V was pared by 0 bases and J by 5 bases, with 17 bases between. Germline V gene data show CDR1 as SGDLS and CDR2 as YYNGEE. As to this clone: Its antigen is unidentified.

This chain connects TRBV9 to TRBJ1-1, with D possibly being TRBD1 (5 bases). The clonotype originates from a human donor with narcolepsy. The specimen sequenced was CD45RA- memory CD4+ T cells from PBMCs. The CDR3 spells CASSVGEGRGGTEAFF. Here the CDR3 DNA reads TGTGCCAGCAGCGTAGGTGAGGGGCGCGGGGGGACTGAAGCTTTCTTT.